This TCR beta chain was retrieved from a study of T cell changes during pregnancy in multiple sclerosis. Measured with immunoSEQ multiplex PCR; TCRdb has only the in-frame clones, and not every one. Among about 70,000 clones listed, roughly 94% were seen once. The CDR3 is 13 residues long. Germline V gene sequence: CDR1 LGHNA, CDR2 YNFKEQ. With 1 base removed from V and 1 base from J, the gap between germline ends came to 5 bases. The sample was peripheral blood, taken after pregnancy. The V gene is TRBV4-2, the J gene TRBJ2-7; D is unclear. This sequence was found in a female donor with multiple sclerosis, enrolled in a pregnancy study. CDR3 bases: TGTGCCAGCAGCCAAGGGAGATCCTACGAGCAGTACTTC. As protein: CASSQGRSYEQYF.